This record covers a single TCR beta chain. Its antigen remains unidentified. These data belong to a study of monozygotic twins with inflammatory bowel disease. Study observations and caveats: Versus healthy twins, IBD patients showed fewer clonotypes shared with others, especially with disease activity.

There were around 3,300 ng of total RNA used for each TCR library. Following a re-call of the 5' RACE reads, TCRdb has one entry per CDR3 protein and lacks DNA. This sample lists 110,000 to 150,000 distinct CDR3 sequences; its ten largest clones have roughly 1.2%. Germline assignment: CDR1 SGHRS and CDR2 YFSETQ. CDR3 length: 15 amino acids. The sequenced material came from blood. V usage is TRBV5-1 and J usage is TRBJ2-3; TCRdb's D call, TRBD2, is unchecked because there is no DNA. This sequence originates from a human donor with ulcerative colitis or Crohn's disease, or a healthy co-twin of an affected twin (not recorded which). The CDR3 loop is CASTGLAGLTDTQYF.